The sequence of this TCR beta chain was determined in a study of cytomegalovirus exposure and HLA in healthy donors. Findings and limits, study-wide: Most CMV-associated TCR beta chains appeared HLA-restricted in a later analysis. Rare TCR sequences predominated, though certain public TCRs were found in many donors. Reportedly, HLA-A and HLA-B alleles of most subjects were accurately predicted from TCR beta.

Primers included in the PCR were 60 Vbeta and 13 Jbeta primers. Generated by immunoSEQ multiplex PCR, the TCRdb table keeps only in-frame clones and is missing some. The sample yields approximately 100,000 clones, about four fifths seen once. Between the trimmed V and J ends, which lost 3 bases and 3 bases, there was a span of 9 bases. The CDR3 is 13 residues long. Per the germline V gene, CDR1 is MDHEN and CDR2 is SYDVKM. In the case of this clone: The antigen is unknown.

The receptor comes from a woman aged 25-40 years in good health and CMV-seronegative. Sequencing was carried out using PBMCs. The gene calls are TRBV28 and TRBJ2-7; D uncertain. DNA for the CDR3: TGTGCCAGCAGTTTTAACAGAAACTACGAGCAGTACTTC. The encoded protein is CASSFNRNYEQYF.